The source of this T cell receptor (beta chain) is a study of blood T cell repertoires in COVID-19. About the study: Samples representing acute and convalescent COVID-19 were sourced from the United States, Italy and Spain.

How the authors handled the data: Reference gene primer amplification gave estimated nucleated cell counts. Assay used: immunoSEQ multiplex PCR; TCRdb lists only in-frame clones, some missing. V and J calls and clone size are copied from that table; D and trimming were computed from the DNA. Among some 130,000 clones listed, about four fifths were seen once. The germline CDR1 and CDR2 sequences are LGHNA and YSLEER. This CDR3 is 21 amino acids long. The V and J ends lost 1 base and 1 base, in that order; junction bases with no gene match: 17. Individuals drawn from under 30 US areas were roughly 18 to 100 years old. Researchers sorted participants into cohorts using their self-reported clinical history.

The sequence was obtained from a man in his forties with acute COVID-19. J is TRBJ2-1 and V is TRBV4-3; 9 bases fit TRBD1. The sequenced sample was PBMCs or T cells enriched from blood (not recorded which). The CDR3 region is CASSQGGLGTGSLRSYNEQFF. DNA for the CDR3: TGCGCCAGCAGCCAAGGTGGTTTAGGGACAGGGTCATTGAGGTCCTACAATGAGCAGTTCTTC.